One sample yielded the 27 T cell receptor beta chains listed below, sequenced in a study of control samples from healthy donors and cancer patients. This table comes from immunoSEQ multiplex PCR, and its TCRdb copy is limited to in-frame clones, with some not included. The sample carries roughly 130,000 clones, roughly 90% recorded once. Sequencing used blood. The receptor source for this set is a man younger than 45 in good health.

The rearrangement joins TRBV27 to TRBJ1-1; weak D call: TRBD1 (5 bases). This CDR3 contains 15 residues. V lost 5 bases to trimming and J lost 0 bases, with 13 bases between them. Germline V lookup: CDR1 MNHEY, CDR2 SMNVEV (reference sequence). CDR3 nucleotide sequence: TGTGCCAGCAGTGCCCAAGGGGACCTGAACACTGAAGCTTTCTTT. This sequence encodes CASSAQGDLNTEAFF.

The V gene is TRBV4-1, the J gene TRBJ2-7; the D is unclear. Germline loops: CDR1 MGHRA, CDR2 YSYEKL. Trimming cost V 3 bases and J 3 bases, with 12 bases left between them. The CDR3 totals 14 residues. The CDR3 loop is CASSQLEMGYEQYF. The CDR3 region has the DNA TGCGCCAGCAGCCAGCTAGAGATGGGCTACGAGCAGTACTTC.

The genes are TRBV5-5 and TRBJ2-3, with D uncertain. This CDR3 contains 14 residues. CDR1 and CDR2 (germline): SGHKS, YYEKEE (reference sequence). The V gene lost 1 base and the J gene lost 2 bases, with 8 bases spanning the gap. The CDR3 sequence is CASSLSDLTDTQYF. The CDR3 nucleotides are TGTGCCAGCAGCTTGAGCGACCTCACAGATACGCAGTATTTT.

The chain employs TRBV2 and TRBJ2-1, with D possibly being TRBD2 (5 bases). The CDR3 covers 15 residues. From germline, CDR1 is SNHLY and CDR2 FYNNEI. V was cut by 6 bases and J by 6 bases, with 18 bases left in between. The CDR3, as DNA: TGTGCCAGCAGAGGATTACACGGACTCGTCAATGAGCAGTTCTTC. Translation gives CASRGLHGLVNEQFF.

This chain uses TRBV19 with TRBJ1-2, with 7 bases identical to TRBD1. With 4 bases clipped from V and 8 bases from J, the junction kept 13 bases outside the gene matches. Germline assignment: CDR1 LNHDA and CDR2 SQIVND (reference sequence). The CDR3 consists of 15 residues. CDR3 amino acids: CASSTLRGQGGGYTF. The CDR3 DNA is TGTGCCAGTAGTACCTTACGGGGGCAAGGGGGCGGCTACACCTTC. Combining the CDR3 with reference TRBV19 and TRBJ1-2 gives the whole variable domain DGGITQSPKYLFRKEGQNVTLSCEQNLNHDAMYWYRQDPGQGLRLIYYSQIVNDFQKGDIAEGYSVSREKKESFPLTVTSAQKNPTAFYLCASSTLRGQGGGYTFGSGTRLTVV.

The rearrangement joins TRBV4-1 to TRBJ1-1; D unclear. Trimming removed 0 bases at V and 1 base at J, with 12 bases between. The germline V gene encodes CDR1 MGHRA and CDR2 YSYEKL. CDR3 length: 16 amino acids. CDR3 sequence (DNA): TGCGCCAGCAGCCAAGAATATGCGGTTAGGAACACTGAAGCTTTCTTT. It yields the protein CASSQEYAVRNTEAFF.

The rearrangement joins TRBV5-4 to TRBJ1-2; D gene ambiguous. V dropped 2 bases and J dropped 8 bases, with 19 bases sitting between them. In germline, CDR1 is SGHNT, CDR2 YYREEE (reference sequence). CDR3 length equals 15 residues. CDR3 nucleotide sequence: TGTGCCAGCAGCTTTAGATCGCACCCTAATGCGGGCTACACCTTC. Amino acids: CASSFRSHPNAGYTF.

The CDR3 reads CASNMDRSQETQYF. In nucleotides, the CDR3 is TGTGCCAGCAATATGGACAGGAGCCAAGAGACCCAGTACTTC. The J gene is TRBJ2-5, the V gene TRBV2; 7 bases match TRBD1. CDR1 SNHLY and CDR2 FYNNEI come from the germline V gene. Unmatched junction bases numbered 6, after V lost 7 bases and J lost 1 base. This CDR3 region has 14 residues.

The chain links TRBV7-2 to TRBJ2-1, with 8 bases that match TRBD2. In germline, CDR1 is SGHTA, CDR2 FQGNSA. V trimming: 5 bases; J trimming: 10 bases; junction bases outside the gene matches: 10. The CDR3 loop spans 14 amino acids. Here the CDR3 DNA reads TGTGCCAGCAGCGCGCAGCGGGAGAGACGGGAGCAGTTCTTC. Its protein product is CASSAQRERREQFF.

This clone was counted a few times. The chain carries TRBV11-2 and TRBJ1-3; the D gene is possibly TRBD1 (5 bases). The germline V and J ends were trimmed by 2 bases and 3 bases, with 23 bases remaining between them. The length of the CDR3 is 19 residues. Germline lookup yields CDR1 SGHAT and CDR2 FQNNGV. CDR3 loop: CASSLFDGGTVFNGNTIYF. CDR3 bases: TGTGCCAGCAGCTTATTTGACGGTGGGACGGTATTTAATGGAAACACCATATATTTT.

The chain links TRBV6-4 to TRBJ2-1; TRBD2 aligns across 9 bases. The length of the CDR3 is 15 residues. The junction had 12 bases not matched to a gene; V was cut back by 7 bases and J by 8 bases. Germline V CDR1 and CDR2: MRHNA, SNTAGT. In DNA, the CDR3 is TGTGCCAGCACTGAAGAGGCGGGAGGGGGGGATGAGCAGTTCTTC. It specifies CASTEEAGGGDEQFF.

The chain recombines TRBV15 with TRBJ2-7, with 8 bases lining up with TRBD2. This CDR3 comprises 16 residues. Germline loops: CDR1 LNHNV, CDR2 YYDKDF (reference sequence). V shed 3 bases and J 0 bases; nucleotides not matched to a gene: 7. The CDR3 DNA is TGTGCCACCAGCAGGGAAGGACTAGCCAGCTCCTACGAGCAGTACTTC. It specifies CATSREGLASSYEQYF.

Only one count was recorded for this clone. CDR3 nucleotides: TGTGCCAGCAGTTCAATCCAGGGAAGCAATCAGCCCCAGCATTTT. Its translation: CASSSIQGSNQPQHF. The chain links TRBV27 to TRBJ1-5; perhaps TRBD1 as D (5 bases). This CDR3 region has 15 residues. V was clipped by 4 bases and J by 1 base, with 11 bases between them. Germline V gene data show CDR1 as MNHEY and CDR2 as SMNVEV (reference sequence).

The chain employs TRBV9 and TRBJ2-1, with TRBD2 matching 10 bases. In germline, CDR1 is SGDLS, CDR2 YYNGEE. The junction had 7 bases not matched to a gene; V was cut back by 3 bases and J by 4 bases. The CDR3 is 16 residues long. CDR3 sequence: CASSALLAGIYNEQFF. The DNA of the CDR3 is TGTGCCAGCAGCGCCCTACTAGCGGGAATATACAATGAGCAGTTCTTC.

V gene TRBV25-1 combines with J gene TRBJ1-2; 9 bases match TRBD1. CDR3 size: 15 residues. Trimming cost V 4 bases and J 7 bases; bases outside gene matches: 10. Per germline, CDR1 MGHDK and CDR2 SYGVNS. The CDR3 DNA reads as TGTGCCAGCAGTGGGAAGGGACAGGGTGTTTCTGGCTACACCTTC. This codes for CASSGKGQGVSGYTF.

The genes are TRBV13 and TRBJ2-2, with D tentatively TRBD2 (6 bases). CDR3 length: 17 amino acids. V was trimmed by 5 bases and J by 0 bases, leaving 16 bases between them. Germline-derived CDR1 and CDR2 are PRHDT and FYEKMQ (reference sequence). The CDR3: CASSLEMAGTNTGELFF. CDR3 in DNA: TGTGCCAGCAGCCTCGAAATGGCGGGAACGAACACCGGGGAGCTGTTTTTT.

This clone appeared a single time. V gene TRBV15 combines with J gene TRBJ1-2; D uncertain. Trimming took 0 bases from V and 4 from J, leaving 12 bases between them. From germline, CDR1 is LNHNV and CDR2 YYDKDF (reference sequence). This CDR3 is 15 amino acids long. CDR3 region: CATSRDSLGVYGYTF. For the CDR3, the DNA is TGTGCCACCAGCAGAGATTCTTTAGGAGTCTATGGCTACACCTTC.

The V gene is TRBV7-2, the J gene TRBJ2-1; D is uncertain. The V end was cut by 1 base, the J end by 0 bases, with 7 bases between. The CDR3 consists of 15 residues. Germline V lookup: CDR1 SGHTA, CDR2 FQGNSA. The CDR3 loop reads CASSLEVNSYNEQFF. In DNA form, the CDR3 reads TGTGCCAGCAGCTTAGAGGTAAACTCCTACAATGAGCAGTTCTTC. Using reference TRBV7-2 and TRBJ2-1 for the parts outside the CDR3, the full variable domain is GAGVSQSPSNKVTEKGKDVELRCDPISGHTALYWYRQSLGQGLEFLIYFQGNSAPDKSGLPSDRFSAERTGGSVSTLTIQRTQQEDSAVYLCASSLEVNSYNEQFFGPGTRLTVL.

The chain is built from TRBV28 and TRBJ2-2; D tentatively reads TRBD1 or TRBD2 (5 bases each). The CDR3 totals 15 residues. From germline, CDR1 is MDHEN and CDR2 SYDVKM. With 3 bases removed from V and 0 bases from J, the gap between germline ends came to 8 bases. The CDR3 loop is CASSFRDANTGELFF. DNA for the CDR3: TGTGCCAGCAGTTTCCGGGACGCGAACACCGGGGAGCTGTTTTTT. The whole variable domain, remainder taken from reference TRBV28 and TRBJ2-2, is DVKVTQSSRYLVKRTGEKVFLECVQDMDHENMFWYRQDPGLGLRLIYFSYDVKMKEKGDIPEGYSVSREKKERFSLILESASTNQTSMYLCASSFRDANTGELFFGEGSRLTVL.

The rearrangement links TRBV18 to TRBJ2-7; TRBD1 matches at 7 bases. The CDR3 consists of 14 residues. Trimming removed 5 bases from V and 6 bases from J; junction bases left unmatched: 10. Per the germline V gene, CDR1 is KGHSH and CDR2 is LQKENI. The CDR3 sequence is CASSAETGSTEQYF. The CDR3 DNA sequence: TGTGCCAGCTCAGCGGAGACAGGGTCGACCGAGCAGTACTTC.

DNA of the CDR3: TGTGCCAGCAGCCAACAGAGGGCCGGGGAGCTGTTTTTT. Translation gives CASSQQRAGELFF. The J gene is TRBJ2-2, the V gene TRBV14; tentatively, D is TRBD2 (5 bases). The germline V gene encodes CDR1 SGHDN and CDR2 FVKESK. CDR3 size: 13 residues. The V gene lost 2 bases and the J gene lost 6 bases, with 7 bases spanning the gap.

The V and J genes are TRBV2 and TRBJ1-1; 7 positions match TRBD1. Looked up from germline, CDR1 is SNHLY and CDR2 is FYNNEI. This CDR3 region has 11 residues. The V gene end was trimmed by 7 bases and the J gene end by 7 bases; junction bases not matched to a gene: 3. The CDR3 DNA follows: TGTGCCAGCACCAGACAGGGTGAAGCTTTCTTT. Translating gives CASTRQGEAFF.

CDR3: CASSQGLAGNNEQFF. The DNA for the CDR3 is TGTGCCAGCAGCCAAGGGCTAGCGGGGAACAATGAGCAGTTCTTC. The rearrangement links TRBV14 to TRBJ2-1; TRBD2 matches 9 bases. CDR1 is SGHDN, CDR2 FVKESK, per germline. J was trimmed by 5 bases and V by 1 base; bases with no gene match: 3. The CDR3 has 15 residues.

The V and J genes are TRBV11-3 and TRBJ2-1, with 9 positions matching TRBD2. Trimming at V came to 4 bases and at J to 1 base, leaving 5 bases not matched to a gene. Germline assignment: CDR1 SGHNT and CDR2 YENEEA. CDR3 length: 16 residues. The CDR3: CASSSLAGGSYNEQFF. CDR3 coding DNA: TGTGCCAGCAGCTCCCTTGCGGGAGGGTCCTACAATGAGCAGTTCTTC.

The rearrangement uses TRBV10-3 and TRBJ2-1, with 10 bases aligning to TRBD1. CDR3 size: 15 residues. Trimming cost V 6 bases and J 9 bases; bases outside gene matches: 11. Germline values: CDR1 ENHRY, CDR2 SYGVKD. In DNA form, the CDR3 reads TGTGCCATCAGAGCGGGACAGGGGCAATTCATTGAGCAGTTCTTC. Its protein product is CAIRAGQGQFIEQFF.

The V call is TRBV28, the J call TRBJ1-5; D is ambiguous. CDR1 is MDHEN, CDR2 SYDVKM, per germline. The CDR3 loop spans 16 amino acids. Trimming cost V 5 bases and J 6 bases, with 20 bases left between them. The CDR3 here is CASSLGSDPLIQPQHF. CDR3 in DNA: TGTGCCAGCAGTCTCGGGAGCGATCCGCTCATTCAGCCCCAGCATTTT.

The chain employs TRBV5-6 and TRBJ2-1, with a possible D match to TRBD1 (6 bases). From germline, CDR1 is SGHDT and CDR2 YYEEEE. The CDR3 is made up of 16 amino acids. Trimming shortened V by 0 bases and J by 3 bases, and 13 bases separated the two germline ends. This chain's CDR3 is CASSLGWQGSYNEQFF. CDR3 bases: TGTGCCAGCAGCTTGGGCTGGCAGGGGAGCTACAATGAGCAGTTCTTC.